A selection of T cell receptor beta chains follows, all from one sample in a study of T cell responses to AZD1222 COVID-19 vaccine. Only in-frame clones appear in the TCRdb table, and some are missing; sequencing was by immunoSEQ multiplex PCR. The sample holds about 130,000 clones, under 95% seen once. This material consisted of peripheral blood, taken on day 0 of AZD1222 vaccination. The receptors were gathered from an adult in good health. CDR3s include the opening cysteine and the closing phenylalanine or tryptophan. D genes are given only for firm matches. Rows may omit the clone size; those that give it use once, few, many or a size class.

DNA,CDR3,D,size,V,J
TGTGCCAGCTCGCCAGGGGCCGCGTCCTACGAGCAGTACTTC,CASSPGAASYEQYF,NA,NA,TRBV18,TRBJ2-7
TGCGCCAGCAGTGAACTAGCGGGGGGGCCGGCAGTGAGGAATGAGCAGTTCTTC,CASSELAGGPAVRNEQFF,TRBD2,NA,TRBV10-2,TRBJ2-1
TGTGCCAGCAGCGACCCCTGGGGACAGGGAGGTTCCTACGAGCAGTACTTC,CASSDPWGQGGSYEQYF,TRBD1,NA,TRBV9,TRBJ2-7
TGTGCCAGCAACCGACAGGGGGATCCAATGAACACTGAAGCTTTCTTT,CASNRQGDPMNTEAFF,TRBD1,NA,TRBV2,TRBJ1-1
TGTGCCAGCAGTGAAGCCCAAAAACTGTTTTTT,CASSEAQKLFF,NA,few,TRBV2,TRBJ1-4
TGCGCCAGCAGCTTGGGTAGCGGAATTTACAATGAGCAGTTCTTC,CASSLGSGIYNEQFF,NA,once,TRBV5-1,TRBJ2-1
TGTGCCAGCAGCACGACTAGCGGCACGGGTGCGCAGTATTTT,CASSTTSGTGAQYF,TRBD2,NA,TRBV7-9,TRBJ2-3
TGTGCCATCAGTGAGAGGGGATCCGGCAATCAGCCCCAGCATTTT,CAISERGSGNQPQHF,NA,NA,TRBV10-3,TRBJ1-5
TGTGCCAGCAGTCCAACCGTCGGACAGGGGACGGATAGCAATCAGCCCCAGCATTTT,CASSPTVGQGTDSNQPQHF,TRBD1,NA,TRBV6-6,TRBJ1-5
TGCGCCAGCAGCCCGCGGGACACGGGGGAGAATGAGCAGTTCTTC,CASSPRDTGENEQFF,NA,NA,TRBV5-1,TRBJ2-1
TGTGCCAGTAGTATGGCCGGGACAGGGGGTGGCACTGAAGCTTTCTTT,CASSMAGTGGGTEAFF,TRBD1,NA,TRBV19,TRBJ1-1
TGTGCCAGCAGCCTGGGACAGGGGCCAGATACGCAGTATTTT,CASSLGQGPDTQYF,TRBD1,NA,TRBV5-5,TRBJ2-3
TGTGCCAGTAGTAGACAGGGCACAGATACGCAGTATTTT,CASSRQGTDTQYF,NA,NA,TRBV19,TRBJ2-3
TGTGCCAGCAGCGAAATACAGGGGAATCAGCCCCAGCATTTT,CASSEIQGNQPQHF,TRBD1,NA,TRBV2,TRBJ1-5
TGCGCCAGCAGCCAAGTTGAACGGGGAACTGAAGCTTTCTTT,CASSQVERGTEAFF,NA,NA,TRBV4-3,TRBJ1-1
TGTGCCAGCAGCCAAGGATCCGATCAGCCCCAGCATTTT,CASSQGSDQPQHF,NA,NA,TRBV3-1/TRBV3-2,TRBJ1-5
TGTGCCAGCAGCTCCGAGTGGAGGTCTAACACCGGGGAGCTGTTTTTT,CASSSEWRSNTGELFF,NA,NA,TRBV7-9,TRBJ2-2
TGCGCCAGCAGCTTACCGGGCACTGAAGCTTTCTTT,CASSLPGTEAFF,NA,NA,TRBV5-1,TRBJ1-1
TGCGCCAGCAGCTTGCGGGCAGGAGATACGCAGTATTTT,CASSLRAGDTQYF,NA,NA,TRBV5-1,TRBJ2-3
TGCGCCAGCAGCTCGACAGGGGGCTATAACACTGAAGCTTTCTTT,CASSSTGGYNTEAFF,TRBD1,NA,TRBV5-1,TRBJ1-1
TGTGCCAGCAGCTTAGGCGGGACTAGCGTCCCCGGGGAGCTGTTTTTT,CASSLGGTSVPGELFF,TRBD2,few,TRBV7-9,TRBJ2-2
TGCAGCGTTGGGATGGGGGTAGTGGAAGCTTTCTTT,CSVGMGVVEAFF,NA,NA,TRBV29-1,TRBJ1-1
TGCGCCAGCAGCTTGGATGGGGGCGCGGGCTCCTACGAGCAGTACTTC,CASSLDGGAGSYEQYF,NA,once,TRBV5-1,TRBJ2-7
TGTGCCAGCAGCCGGGGACTAGCCCGCACCGGGGAGCTGTTTTTT,CASSRGLARTGELFF,TRBD2,few,TRBV7-3,TRBJ2-2
TGTGCCAGCAGCGCCCTAGCGGGGGACAACAATGAGCAGTTCTTC,CASSALAGDNNEQFF,TRBD2,once,TRBV9,TRBJ2-1
TGTGCCAGCAGCTTAGCTACACCCCGTCAGGGCACTGAAGCTTTCTTT,CASSLATPRQGTEAFF,NA,NA,TRBV7-2,TRBJ1-1
TGTGCCAGCAGTTTTATGCGGGAGAGGAAGGGGAATGGCTACACCTTC,CASSFMRERKGNGYTF,NA,NA,TRBV28,TRBJ1-2
TGTGCCAGCAGCCCGCCGGGACTAGCGGGGGGGCGTGATACGCAGTATTTT,CASSPPGLAGGRDTQYF,TRBD2,NA,TRBV9,TRBJ2-3
TGTGCCAGCAGCCGAAAGATGGGGGGGACTAATGAAAAACTGTTTTTT,CASSRKMGGTNEKLFF,NA,NA,TRBV5-4,TRBJ1-4
TGCAGCGTTGATTCACCCACCTCAGGGAACTACGAGCAGTACTTC,CSVDSPTSGNYEQYF,NA,NA,TRBV29-1,TRBJ2-7
TGTGCCAGCACCCCGGGGGGGGCGGGGGGCTACACCTTC,CASTPGGAGGYTF,NA,once,TRBV12-3/TRBV12-4,TRBJ1-2
TGTGCCAGCAGTGAATTCTATAGCTCTGGAAACACCATATATTTT,CASSEFYSSGNTIYF,NA,NA,TRBV2,TRBJ1-3
TGTGCCAGCAGCCAATGGGGCATGAGCAATCAGCCCCAGCATTTT,CASSQWGMSNQPQHF,NA,NA,TRBV7-6,TRBJ1-5
TGTGCCAGCAGTCCCAATATTTTAGGGGGCAGTCAGCCCCAGCATTTT,CASSPNILGGSQPQHF,TRBD1,NA,TRBV28,TRBJ1-5
TGTGCCAGCAGTCAACAGCCTAGGCCTAATGAAAAACTGTTTTTT,CASSQQPRPNEKLFF,NA,NA,TRBV6-5,TRBJ1-4
TGTGCCAGTGGCAGGGAAATCGGCACCGGGGAGCTGTTTTTT,CASGREIGTGELFF,NA,NA,TRBV28,TRBJ2-2
TGCGCCAGCAGCCAAGGGACAGGCTCCTACGAGCAGTACTTC,CASSQGTGSYEQYF,TRBD1,NA,TRBV5-1,TRBJ2-7
TGTGCCAGCAGCTTGGGGCAATTCTATGGCTACACCTTC,CASSLGQFYGYTF,NA,NA,TRBV5-4,TRBJ1-2
TGTGCCAGCAGCTCCCAGTATTATCCCCTCGGGAGTTTT,CASSSQYYPLGSF,NA,NA,TRBV7-2,TRBJ2-3
TGTGCCAGCAGCGCCGGGACACAGAACACTGAAGCTTTCTTT,CASSAGTQNTEAFF,NA,NA,TRBV5-4,TRBJ1-1
TGTGCCAGCAGCTCCTCCGGGACTAGCGGGCAAGAGACCCAGTACTTC,CASSSSGTSGQETQYF,TRBD2,NA,TRBV7-2,TRBJ2-5
TGTGCCTCCAGTATGGACAGGGGGTCCGCTGAAGCTTTCTTT,CASSMDRGSAEAFF,TRBD1,NA,TRBV19,TRBJ1-1